This is a list of T cell receptor beta chains from one sample in a study of cytomegalovirus exposure and HLA in healthy donors. The repertoire was sequenced with immunoSEQ multiplex PCR; TCRdb's copy has only in-frame clones and lacks some. The sample includes about 94,000 clones, approximately 75% of them seen just once. The sequenced material came from PBMCs. The receptors derive from a woman between 35 and 50 years old in good health and CMV-seronegative. CDR3s include the opening cysteine and the closing phenylalanine or tryptophan. Each record gives: clone size, J gene, D gene, V gene, CDR3 DNA, CDR3 protein. D genes are given only for firm matches. Size tells how often a clone was seen (once, few, many) or the class of an expanded clone, and some rows leave it out.

clone size: few; J gene: TRBJ1-2; D gene: NA; V gene: TRBV5-6; CDR3 DNA: TGTGCCAGCAGCTTGGCCGGGTCGGGTGGCTACCCCTTC; CDR3 protein: CASSLAGSGGYPF
clone size: NA; J gene: TRBJ1-2; D gene: NA; V gene: TRBV5-4; CDR3 DNA: TGTGCCAGCAGCTTACAGGGACCTAACTATGGCTACACCTTC; CDR3 protein: CASSLQGPNYGYTF
clone size: NA; J gene: TRBJ1-4; D gene: NA; V gene: TRBV19; CDR3 DNA: TGTGCCAGTAGTGTCCCGGGTCTCACAACTAATGAAAAACTGTTTTTT; CDR3 protein: CASSVPGLTTNEKLFF
clone size: NA; J gene: TRBJ2-7; D gene: NA; V gene: TRBV7-2; CDR3 DNA: TGTGCCAGCAGCTTAGTGGGGGGGCCATCCCCCTACGAGCAGTACTTC; CDR3 protein: CASSLVGGPSPYEQYF
clone size: NA; J gene: TRBJ2-7; D gene: TRBD1; V gene: TRBV6-5; CDR3 DNA: TGTGCCAGCAGTCCCCGACAGGGGGCCTTCTACGAGCAGTACTTC; CDR3 protein: CASSPRQGAFYEQYF
clone size: NA; J gene: TRBJ1-5; D gene: NA; V gene: TRBV5-1; CDR3 DNA: TGCGCCAGCAGCTTGGCCGGTCAGGCGCAGCCCCAGCATTTT; CDR3 protein: CASSLAGQAQPQHF
clone size: NA; J gene: TRBJ1-1; D gene: NA; V gene: TRBV5-1; CDR3 DNA: TGCGCCAGCAGCTTGTCTTACCGGGAACCCGAAGCTTTCTTT; CDR3 protein: CASSLSYREPEAFF
clone size: NA; J gene: TRBJ2-7; D gene: TRBD1; V gene: TRBV7-9; CDR3 DNA: TGTGCCAGCAGCTCCCCACAGGGGGCGGGGGAGCAGTACTTC; CDR3 protein: CASSSPQGAGEQYF
clone size: NA; J gene: TRBJ2-1; D gene: TRBD2; V gene: TRBV9; CDR3 DNA: TGTGCCAGCAGCGTAGGACTAGCGGGGGAGCAGTTCTTC; CDR3 protein: CASSVGLAGEQFF
clone size: NA; J gene: TRBJ1-1; D gene: NA; V gene: TRBV2; CDR3 DNA: TGTGCCAGCAGCACCGGACAGCTTAACACTGAAGCTTTCTTT; CDR3 protein: CASSTGQLNTEAFF
clone size: NA; J gene: TRBJ2-2; D gene: TRBD1; V gene: TRBV19; CDR3 DNA: TGTGCCAGTAGGAGACAGGGGGGCACCGGGGAGCTGTTTTTT; CDR3 protein: CASRRQGGTGELFF
clone size: NA; J gene: TRBJ1-6; D gene: TRBD1; V gene: TRBV6-1; CDR3 DNA: TGTGCCAGTAAACAGGGGTTTGATAATTCACCCCTCCACTTT; CDR3 protein: CASKQGFDNSPLHF
clone size: NA; J gene: TRBJ2-7; D gene: NA; V gene: TRBV2; CDR3 DNA: TGTGCCAGCAGGGACTTCAGCTCCTACGAGCAGTACTTC; CDR3 protein: CASRDFSSYEQYF
clone size: once; J gene: TRBJ1-4; D gene: TRBD1; V gene: TRBV5-1; CDR3 DNA: TGCGCCAGCAGCTTTTCAGGGGGCTATGAAAAACTGTTTTTT; CDR3 protein: CASSFSGGYEKLFF
clone size: NA; J gene: TRBJ2-7; D gene: NA; V gene: TRBV11-2; CDR3 DNA: TGTGCCAGCAGCTTAGATCCGGGATCCTACGAGCAGTACTTC; CDR3 protein: CASSLDPGSYEQYF
clone size: NA; J gene: TRBJ1-1; D gene: NA; V gene: TRBV10-3; CDR3 DNA: TGTGCCATCAGTGATGCTAGCCTGAGGAACACTGAAGCTTTCTTT; CDR3 protein: CAISDASLRNTEAFF
clone size: NA; J gene: TRBJ2-3; D gene: TRBD2; V gene: TRBV7-3; CDR3 DNA: TGTGCCAGCAGCTCCGGGGGGACGAAAGATACGCAGTATTTT; CDR3 protein: CASSSGGTKDTQYF
clone size: NA; J gene: TRBJ2-6; D gene: NA; V gene: TRBV5-1; CDR3 DNA: TGCGCCAGCTACGCAGGGGTGTTCTCTGGGGCCAACGTCCTGACTTTC; CDR3 protein: CASYAGVFSGANVLTF
clone size: NA; J gene: TRBJ2-1; D gene: NA; V gene: TRBV4-1; CDR3 DNA: TGCGCCAGCAGCCAAGTACCCGACCAGGGCTACGAGCAGTTCTTC; CDR3 protein: CASSQVPDQGYEQFF
clone size: NA; J gene: TRBJ1-6; D gene: NA; V gene: TRBV30; CDR3 DNA: TGTGCCCTTTCCGGCGGTAGCGCCAAAGTCCGGAGTTCCCTCCACTTT; CDR3 protein: CALSGGSAKVRSSLHF
clone size: once; J gene: TRBJ1-5; D gene: TRBD1; V gene: TRBV5-1; CDR3 DNA: TGCGCCAGCAGCCCCGGGACAGTTCAGAATCAGCCCCAGCATTTT; CDR3 protein: CASSPGTVQNQPQHF
clone size: NA; J gene: TRBJ2-5; D gene: TRBD1; V gene: TRBV7-2; CDR3 DNA: TGTGCCAGCAGCCCATTGGACAGGGGAGGGGAGACCCAGTACTTC; CDR3 protein: CASSPLDRGGETQYF
clone size: NA; J gene: TRBJ2-7; D gene: NA; V gene: TRBV29-1; CDR3 DNA: TGCAGCGTTGAATTGGCGGAATTCTCCTACGAGCAGTACTTC; CDR3 protein: CSVELAEFSYEQYF
clone size: NA; J gene: TRBJ1-2; D gene: TRBD1; V gene: TRBV18; CDR3 DNA: TGTGCCAGCTCACCCTCTCAACAGGGGGCGACCTATGGCTACACCTTC; CDR3 protein: CASSPSQQGATYGYTF
clone size: NA; J gene: TRBJ1-2; D gene: NA; V gene: TRBV6-5; CDR3 DNA: TGTGCCAGCAGCCTGGGGCAGGAAGGTGGCTACACCTTC; CDR3 protein: CASSLGQEGGYTF
clone size: NA; J gene: TRBJ1-5; D gene: TRBD1; V gene: TRBV5-4; CDR3 DNA: TGTGCCAGCAGCGCGGGACAGGGAAACAATCAGCCCCAGCATTTT; CDR3 protein: CASSAGQGNNQPQHF
clone size: many; J gene: TRBJ2-7; D gene: TRBD2; V gene: TRBV2; CDR3 DNA: TGTGCCAGCAGAAATTGGGGAGGGTACGAGCAGTACTTC; CDR3 protein: CASRNWGGYEQYF
clone size: NA; J gene: TRBJ2-7; D gene: NA; V gene: TRBV28; CDR3 DNA: TGTGCCACCAAAACCCGGCGCGGGGGACACCGCTACGAGCAGTACTTC; CDR3 protein: CATKTRRGGHRYEQYF
clone size: NA; J gene: TRBJ2-1; D gene: NA; V gene: TRBV20-1; CDR3 DNA: TGCAGTGCCCGGTTTAAAAATGAGCAGTTCTTC; CDR3 protein: CSARFKNEQFF
clone size: NA; J gene: TRBJ1-5; D gene: NA; V gene: TRBV19; CDR3 DNA: TGTGCCAGTAGTATTGGGCAGGAGGATCAGCCCCAGCATTTT; CDR3 protein: CASSIGQEDQPQHF
clone size: few; J gene: TRBJ2-6; D gene: NA; V gene: TRBV28; CDR3 DNA: TGTGCCAGCCGGGGATCTGGGGCCAACGTCCTGACTTTC; CDR3 protein: CASRGSGANVLTF
clone size: NA; J gene: TRBJ1-2; D gene: NA; V gene: TRBV10-3; CDR3 DNA: TGTGCCATCAGTGAGGGGCAGGGGCGCTACACCTTC; CDR3 protein: CAISEGQGRYTF
clone size: NA; J gene: TRBJ2-1; D gene: NA; V gene: TRBV7-3; CDR3 DNA: TGTGCCAGCAGCTCAACTAGTTCCTACAATGAGCAGTTCTTC; CDR3 protein: CASSSTSSYNEQFF
clone size: NA; J gene: TRBJ2-2; D gene: NA; V gene: TRBV25-1; CDR3 DNA: TGTGCCAGCAGTGATTTCAGGGGGAACACCGGGGAGCTGTTTTTT; CDR3 protein: CASSDFRGNTGELFF
clone size: NA; J gene: TRBJ2-1; D gene: TRBD2; V gene: TRBV15; CDR3 DNA: TGTGCCACCAGCAGCATACTAGCGGGGGAGGGGAATGAGCAGTTCTTC; CDR3 protein: CATSSILAGEGNEQFF
clone size: NA; J gene: TRBJ1-5; D gene: TRBD1; V gene: TRBV6-5; CDR3 DNA: TGTGCCAGCAGGCCCACGGGACAGGGAAATCAGCCCCAGCATTTT; CDR3 protein: CASRPTGQGNQPQHF